The clone carrying this TCR beta chain has a handful of counts. No antigen is known for it. The CDR3 covers 15 residues. Trimming at V came to 0 bases and at J to 2 bases, leaving 4 bases not matched to a gene. Germline CDR1 is MNHEY and CDR2 is SVGAGI. The data stem from a study of T-cell reconstitution after alpha-beta-depleted transplantation in children. General study results and limits: The origin of alpha-beta T cells about two months after transplant was reportedly several hundred expanded graft clones. The study traced high day-60 TCRbeta diversity in some patients to surviving recipient T cells and thymic progenitors. Diversity and T-cell counts at one year after transplant derived mostly from new T cells.

Preparation of the TCRbeta library involved a method that used unique molecular identifiers. TCRdb redid the calling of the PCR reads with MiXCR, one entry per CDR3 protein. The sample consists of 250,000 to 400,000 distinct CDR3 sequences, more than 20% of them appearing once. The sequence came from a male patient under 18 who had a stem cell transplant for acute lymphoblastic leukemia, so the T cells may come from the graft donor. The J gene is TRBJ2-7, the V gene TRBV6-5; TRBD2 matches at 7 bases. The starting material was PBMCs, mostly from graft donor cells, obtained 180 days after TCRalphabeta/CD19-depleted stem cell transplant. The DNA for the CDR3 is TGTGCCAGCAGTTACTCTGGGCTAGCGGCCTACGAGCAGTACTTC. It codes for CASSYSGLAAYEQYF.